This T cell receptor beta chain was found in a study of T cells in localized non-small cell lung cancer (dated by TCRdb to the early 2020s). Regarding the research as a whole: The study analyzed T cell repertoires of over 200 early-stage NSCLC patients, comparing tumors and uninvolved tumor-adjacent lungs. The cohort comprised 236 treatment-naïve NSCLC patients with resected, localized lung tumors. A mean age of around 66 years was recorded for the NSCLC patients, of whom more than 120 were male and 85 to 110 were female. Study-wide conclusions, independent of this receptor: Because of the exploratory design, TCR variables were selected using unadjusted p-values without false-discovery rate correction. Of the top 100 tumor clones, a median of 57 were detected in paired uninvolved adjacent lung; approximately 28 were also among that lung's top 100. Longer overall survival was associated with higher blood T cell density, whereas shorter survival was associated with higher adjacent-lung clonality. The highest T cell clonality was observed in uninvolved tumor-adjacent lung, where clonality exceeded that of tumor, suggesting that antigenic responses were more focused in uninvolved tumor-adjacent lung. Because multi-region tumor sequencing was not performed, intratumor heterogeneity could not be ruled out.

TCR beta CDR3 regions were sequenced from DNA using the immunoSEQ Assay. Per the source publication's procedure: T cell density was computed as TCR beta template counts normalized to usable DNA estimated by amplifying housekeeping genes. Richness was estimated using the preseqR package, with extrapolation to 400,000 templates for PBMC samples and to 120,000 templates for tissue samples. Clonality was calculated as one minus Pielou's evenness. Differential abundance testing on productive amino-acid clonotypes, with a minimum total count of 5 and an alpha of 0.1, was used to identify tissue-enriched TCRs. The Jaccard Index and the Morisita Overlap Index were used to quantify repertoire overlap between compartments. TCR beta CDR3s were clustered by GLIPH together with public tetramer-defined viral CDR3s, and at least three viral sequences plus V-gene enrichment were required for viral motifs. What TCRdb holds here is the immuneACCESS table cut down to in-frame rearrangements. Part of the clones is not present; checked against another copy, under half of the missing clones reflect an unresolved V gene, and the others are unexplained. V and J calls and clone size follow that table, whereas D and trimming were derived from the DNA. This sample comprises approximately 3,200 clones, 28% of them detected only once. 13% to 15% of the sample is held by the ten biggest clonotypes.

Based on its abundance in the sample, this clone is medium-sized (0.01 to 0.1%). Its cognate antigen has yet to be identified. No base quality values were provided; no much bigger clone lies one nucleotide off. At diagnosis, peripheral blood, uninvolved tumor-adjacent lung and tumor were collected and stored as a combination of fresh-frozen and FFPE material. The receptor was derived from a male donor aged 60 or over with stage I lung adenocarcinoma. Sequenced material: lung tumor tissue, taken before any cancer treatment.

The CDR3 protein: CASSLRQSNSPLHF. The bases read TGTGCCAGCAGCTTGAGACAGAGTAATTCACCCCTCCACTTT. Recombination connected TRBV11-3 to TRBJ1-6, and possibly TRBD1, on 5 matching bases. CDR1 SGHNT and CDR2 YENEEA are derived from the germline V gene. The CDR3 sequence holds 14 residues, the cysteine and phenylalanine included. Only the CDR3 part of the read is kept: 42 bases, read in frame from the first base. V loses 3 bases of germline sequence and J loses 6 bases, and the interval between the two ends is 9 bases.